This entry lists 30 T cell receptor beta chains sequenced from one sample in a study of T cell responses to AZD1222 COVID-19 vaccine. The repertoire was sequenced with immunoSEQ multiplex PCR; TCRdb's copy has only in-frame clones and lacks some. The sample lists 150,000 to 200,000 clones; 90% to 95% were seen once. Here the sequenced sample was peripheral blood, taken 28 days after the second AZD1222 dose. The receptors originated from an adult who received the AZD1222 COVID-19 vaccine.

The V and J genes are TRBV6-1 and TRBJ1-5, with 9 bases identical to TRBD1. This CDR3 is built from 16 residues. The V gene's germline CDR1 is MNHNS and CDR2 SASEGT. V was pared by 4 bases and J by 4 bases, with 8 bases of the junction left unmatched. The CDR3 sequence is CASSAPGQGLNQPQHF. The CDR3 DNA follows: TGTGCCAGCAGTGCCCCGGGACAGGGATTGAATCAGCCCCAGCATTTT.

This clone occurred once. Its ends do not fully match the called genes, so a read error is possible. The rearrangement joins TRBV27 to TRBJ1-4, with D possibly TRBD1 on 6 matching bases. This CDR3 region has 16 residues. Germline CDR1 and CDR2: MNHEY and SMNVEV (reference sequence). DNA of the CDR3: TGTGCCGGCAGTTTTTCTGAGGGGGCAACTAATGAAAAACTGTTTTTT. The encoded protein is CAGSFSEGATNEKLFF.

The V gene is TRBV9, the J gene TRBJ2-7, with a possible D match to TRBD1 (5 bases). Per germline, CDR1 SGDLS and CDR2 YYNGEE. The V end lost 0 bases, the J end lost 3 bases, and 13 bases lay between the germline ends. The CDR3 has 15 residues. The CDR3 sequence: CASSVGAGHNYEQYF. CDR3 in DNA: TGTGCCAGCAGCGTAGGGGCCGGACACAACTACGAGCAGTACTTC.

The chain joins TRBV10-3 to TRBJ2-1; D is unresolved. The V end lost 8 bases, the J end lost 7 bases, and 9 bases lay between the germline ends. The CDR3 loop spans 11 amino acids. In germline, CDR1 is ENHRY, CDR2 SYGVKD. CDR3 sequence (DNA): TGTGCCATCGGCGGTGGGAATGAGCAGTTCTTC. Protein: CAIGGGNEQFF.

The sample holds one count of this clone. The V call is TRBV27, the J call TRBJ1-5, with 10 bases lining up with TRBD1. In germline, CDR1 is MNHEY, CDR2 SMNVEV (reference sequence). J was trimmed by 9 bases and V by 7 bases; bases with no gene match: 12. This CDR3 is 15 amino acids long. The CDR3 spells CASTPGTGARGPQHF. Written as DNA, the CDR3 is TGTGCCAGCACTCCCGGGACAGGGGCTCGAGGGCCCCAGCATTTT.

This clone was picked up a small number of times. In DNA form, the CDR3 reads TGTGCCTCAGGGTACGGCAATCAGCCCCAGCATTTT. Its translation: CASGYGNQPQHF. The V call is TRBV19, the J call TRBJ1-5, with D possibly being TRBD1 (5 bases). V was trimmed by 11 bases and J by 2 bases, leaving 10 bases between them. Germline V lookup: CDR1 LNHDA, CDR2 SQIVND (reference sequence). The CDR3 has 12 amino acids. Supplemented by reference TRBV19 and TRBJ1-5, the full variable domain reads DGGITQSPKYLFRKEGQNVTLSCEQNLNHDAMYWYRQDPGQGLRLIYYSQIVNDFQKGDIAEGYSVSREKKESFPLTVTSAQKNPTAFYLCASGYGNQPQHFGDGTRLSIL.

This chain links TRBV6-2 or TRBV6-3 with TRBJ1-3; D remains unclear. CDR1 MNHEY and CDR2 SVGEGT come from the germline V gene. Trimming removed 1 base from V and 3 bases from J, with 10 bases in between. The CDR3 is 15 amino acids. CDR3 in DNA: TGTGCCAGCAGTTACTTCGGTGGTCATGGAAACACCATATATTTT. This sequence encodes CASSYFGGHGNTIYF.

In this sample, this clone turned up once. The chain has TRBV5-4 and TRBJ2-3; unclear D gene. Trimming cost V 4 bases and J 3 bases, with 6 bases left between them. The V gene's germline CDR1 is SGHNT and CDR2 YYREEE (reference sequence). The CDR3 length is 12 residues. The CDR3 coding sequence is TGTGCCAGCAGCGCTAGAACAGATACGCAGTATTTT. Its translation is CASSARTDTQYF.

The chain joins TRBV9 to TRBJ2-3; D possibly corresponds to TRBD1 (5 bases). Germline V CDR1 and CDR2: SGDLS, YYNGEE. Trimming took off 0 bases at V and 0 bases at J, with 11 bases between the two ends. This CDR3 is built from 16 residues. CDR3 loop: CASSVVGRASTDTQYF. The DNA of the CDR3 is TGTGCCAGCAGCGTAGTGGGCAGGGCTAGCACAGATACGCAGTATTTT. Full variable domain (missing parts from reference TRBV9 and TRBJ2-3): DSGVTQTPKHLITATGQRVTLRCSPRSGDLSVYWYQQSLDQGLQFLIQYYNGEERAKGNILERFSAQQFPDLHSELNLSSLELGDSALYFCASSVVGRASTDTQYFGPGTRLTVL.

The genes are TRBV3-1 (or the pseudogene TRBV3-2) and TRBJ2-3; D not certain. CDR1 and CDR2 (germline): LGHDT, YNNKEL (reference sequence). The V gene lost 5 bases and the J gene lost 5 bases, with 11 bases spanning the gap. The CDR3 length is 13 residues. The DNA for the CDR3 is TGTGCCAGCAGCGTTGGAGCGAGAGATACGCAGTATTTT. This gives the protein CASSVGARDTQYF.

Here the CDR3 reads CASSLGGPDNEQFF. The CDR3 DNA follows: TGCGCCAGCAGCTTGGGGGGGCCCGACAATGAGCAGTTCTTC. The V call is TRBV5-1, the J call TRBJ2-1, with a tentative D call TRBD1 (6 bases). Looked up from germline, CDR1 is SGHRS and CDR2 is YFSETQ. The ends were cut back, 0 bases at V and 5 bases at J, with 9 bases in the middle. This CDR3 has 14 residues.

V gene TRBV3-1 (or the pseudogene TRBV3-2) combines with J gene TRBJ2-7; TRBD2 matches at 7 bases. This CDR3 is built from 14 residues. Per the germline V gene, CDR1 is LGHDT and CDR2 is YNNKEL (reference sequence). The trim removed 4 bases at V and 2 bases at J, leaving 5 bases unmatched. For the CDR3, the DNA is TGTGCCAGCAGCCCAGACGGGGGGACCTACGAGCAGTACTTC. It encodes CASSPDGGTYEQYF.

This clone has a handful of counts. V usage is TRBV27 and J usage is TRBJ2-7; D gene ambiguous. V dropped 0 bases and J dropped 3 bases, with 12 bases sitting between them. This CDR3 contains 15 residues. Germline-derived CDR1 and CDR2 are MNHEY and SMNVEV (reference sequence). The CDR3 loop is CASSLSSRADYEQYF. The CDR3, as DNA: TGTGCCAGCAGTTTATCTTCACGCGCGGACTACGAGCAGTACTTC.

The chain is built from TRBV15 and TRBJ2-1; 7 bases line up with TRBD1. The CDR3 length is 14 residues. Germline V gene sequence: CDR1 LNHNV, CDR2 YYDKDF (reference sequence). J gave up 6 bases and V 0 bases, and 2 bases lay outside the gene matches. CDR3 loop: CATSRDRQGNEQFF. The CDR3 bases are TGTGCCACCAGCAGAGATAGACAGGGCAATGAGCAGTTCTTC.

The chain uses TRBV4-3 and TRBJ2-2; TRBD2 matches at 7 bases. CDR3 length equals 16 residues. Germline V gene lookup returns CDR1 LGHNA and CDR2 YSLEER. The V segment lost 8 bases and the J segment 4 bases; nucleotides outside the gene matches: 13. CDR3 amino acids: CASSRAAGYFTGELFF. The CDR3 DNA follows: TGCGCCAGCTCCAGGGCAGCGGGATATTTCACCGGGGAGCTGTTTTTT.

V is TRBV24-1 and J is TRBJ2-4; 10 nucleotides align to TRBD1. J was trimmed by 12 bases and V by 4 bases; bases with no gene match: 8. CDR1 KGHDR and CDR2 SFDVKD come from the germline V gene. This CDR3 contains 14 residues. The CDR3 sequence: CATSDAGDRGAQYF. The CDR3 DNA reads as TGTGCCACCAGTGACGCCGGGGACAGGGGAGCTCAGTACTTC.

This clone was counted between two and nine times. The rearrangement uses TRBV6-4 and TRBJ2-3; the match to TRBD2 covers 9 bases. The germline V gene has CDR1 MRHNA and CDR2 SNTAGT. Losses at the gene ends were 0 bases for V and 4 bases for J; bases not matched to a gene: 2. The CDR3 extends over 15 amino acids. The CDR3 coding sequence is TGTGCCAGCAGTGACTCGATAGCGGGAGCAGATACGCAGTATTTT. Residues: CASSDSIAGADTQYF.

J is TRBJ2-3 and V is TRBV15; tentative D call: TRBD1 (6 bases). V lost 7 bases and J 2 bases, leaving 13 bases between the germline ends. Germline CDR1 and CDR2: LNHNV and YYDKDF (reference sequence). The CDR3 length is 14 residues. CDR3 coding DNA: TGTGCCACCACACAGGGCCTCTCCACAGATACGCAGTATTTT. The encoded protein is CATTQGLSTDTQYF.

The rearrangement links TRBV27 to TRBJ1-2; 8 nucleotides align to TRBD1. V shed 6 bases, J shed 4 bases, and the junction held 4 bases outside the gene matches. Germline-derived CDR1 and CDR2 are MNHEY and SMNVEV (reference sequence). This CDR3 spans 13 amino acids. DNA for the CDR3: TGTGCCAGCAGCATTGACAGGGGCTATGGCTACACCTTC. As protein: CASSIDRGYGYTF.

The chain uses TRBV5-1 and TRBJ2-1, with 10 bases aligning to TRBD2. Trimming at V came to 7 bases and at J to 8 bases, leaving 12 bases not matched to a gene. Per the germline V gene, CDR1 is SGHRS and CDR2 is YFSETQ. The CDR3 is 15 amino acids. This CDR3 is CASVPAGGPRDEQFF. The DNA of the CDR3 is TGCGCCAGCGTCCCAGCGGGAGGGCCGCGTGATGAGCAGTTCTTC.

The V gene is TRBV20-1, the J gene TRBJ1-2; D is uncertain. This CDR3 region has 11 residues. Germline CDR1 is DFQATT and CDR2 is SNEGSKA (reference sequence). Trimming pared 6 bases from V and 1 base from J, leaving 6 bases between. CDR3 loop: CSAEINYGYTF. The CDR3 region has the DNA TGCAGTGCGGAGATTAACTATGGCTACACCTTC.

Note on this clone: Other DNA sequences within the sample encode an identical CDR3. The chain links TRBV5-1 to TRBJ1-2; 11 positions match TRBD1. From germline, CDR1 is SGHRS and CDR2 YFSETQ. The CDR3 contains 15 residues. J was trimmed by 1 base and V by 4 bases; bases with no gene match: 3. Here the CDR3 DNA reads TGCGCCAGCAGCGCCGGGACAGGGGGTAACTATGGCTACACCTTC. It codes for CASSAGTGGNYGYTF.

The chain employs TRBV19 and TRBJ2-5; 9 bases map to TRBD1. The CDR3 is 16 amino acids. The V segment lost 5 bases and the J segment 5 bases; nucleotides outside the gene matches: 12. The germline V gene encodes CDR1 LNHDA and CDR2 SQIVND (reference sequence). CDR3 residues: CASSLRYDDRGETQYF. CDR3 nucleotides: TGTGCCAGTAGTCTCCGATATGATGACAGGGGGGAGACCCAGTACTTC.

The chain couples TRBV19 to TRBJ1-6, with D possibly matching TRBD1 (5 bases). This CDR3 is 14 amino acids long. The V gene's germline CDR1 is LNHDA and CDR2 SQIVND (reference sequence). The V gene lost 3 bases and the J gene lost 7 bases, with 10 bases spanning the gap. The CDR3 loop reads CASSIGRENSPLHF. The CDR3, as DNA: TGTGCCAGTAGTATCGGCAGGGAAAATTCACCCCTCCACTTT.

This chain joins TRBV30 and TRBJ2-1, with 10 bases aligning to TRBD1. Germline V gene lookup returns CDR1 GTSNPN and CDR2 SVGIG (reference sequence). The J segment lost 2 bases and the V segment lost 3 bases, leaving 7 bases of the junction unmatched. The CDR3 loop spans 16 amino acids. This chain's CDR3 is CAWRGRTGGTYNEQFF. In nucleotides, the CDR3 is TGTGCCTGGAGGGGGCGGACAGGGGGAACCTACAATGAGCAGTTCTTC.

The rearrangement links TRBV4-3 to TRBJ2-2; 8 bases are shared with TRBD2. The CDR3 covers 15 residues. Unmatched junction bases numbered 5, after V lost 4 bases and J lost 4 bases. Germline CDR1 LGHNA, CDR2 YSLEER. CDR3 sequence (DNA): TGCGCCAGCAGCCGTTGGCTAGCGGGCACCGGGGAGCTGTTTTTT. Amino acid sequence: CASSRWLAGTGELFF.

CDR3 residues: CASSLFADREGDWGNTEAFF. The CDR3 nucleotides are TGTGCCAGCAGTTTATTCGCTGACAGGGAGGGGGATTGGGGGAACACTGAAGCTTTCTTT. The chain links TRBV28 to TRBJ1-1; 7 positions agree with TRBD1. The CDR3 is made up of 20 amino acids. Germline V gives CDR1 MDHEN, CDR2 SYDVKM. J gave up 1 base and V 1 base, and 18 bases lay outside the gene matches.

This clone was detected only a few times. The chain couples TRBV27 to TRBJ1-6, with D tentatively TRBD1 (5 bases). This CDR3 comprises 15 residues. From germline, CDR1 is MNHEY and CDR2 SMNVEV (reference sequence). The V gene lost 3 bases and the J gene lost 0 bases, with 6 bases spanning the gap. The CDR3 loop is CASSLTASYNSPLHF. CDR3 sequence (DNA): TGTGCCAGCAGTTTGACAGCCTCCTATAATTCACCCCTCCACTTT.

This chain links TRBV5-1 with TRBJ1-2, with D uncertain. V was shortened by 1 base and J by 0 bases, with 10 bases between the two germline ends. Germline V CDR1 and CDR2: SGHRS, YFSETQ. The CDR3 is 15 amino acids. The CDR3 DNA reads TGCGCCAGCAGCTTGACTGTTCCAGCTAACTATGGCTACACCTTC. This codes for CASSLTVPANYGYTF.

This clone came up once. The chain carries TRBV28 and TRBJ1-2; D remains ambiguous. The germline CDR1 and CDR2 sequences are MDHEN and SYDVKM. There are 14 residues in the CDR3. Trimming stripped 5 bases from V and 2 bases from J, with 12 bases between. CDR3 loop: CASSLSGKNYGYTF. As DNA, the CDR3 is TGTGCCAGCAGTCTGAGTGGGAAAAACTATGGCTACACCTTC.